Listed below are T cell receptor beta chains from one sample, sequenced in a study of T cell responses to AZD1222 COVID-19 vaccine. The assay was immunoSEQ multiplex PCR, and TCRdb's table has in-frame clones only and misses some. The sample records about 85,000 clones, about 86% being singletons. The sample was peripheral blood, taken on day 0 of AZD1222 vaccination. The receptors here all came from an adult in good health. The CDR3 runs from the conserved cysteine through the conserved F or W. D genes are given only for firm matches. Not all rows give a size; the values are once, few, many and, for expanded clones, a class.

j_call d_call v_call clone_size cdr3_nt cdr3_aa
TRBJ1-1 . TRBV7-9 . TGTGCCAGCAGCTGGGTGGCCCAGGGTGAAGCTTTCTTT CASSWVAQGEAFF
TRBJ1-1 . TRBV29-1 . TGCAGCACCTCACCCCCGACAGGTACGATGAACACTGAAGCTTTCTTT CSTSPPTGTMNTEAFF
TRBJ2-1 TRBD1 TRBV6-5 few TGTGCCAGCAAACACAGGGGGACGGACTACAATGAGCAGTTCTTC CASKHRGTDYNEQFF
TRBJ2-3 TRBD2 TRBV28 . TGTGCCAGCAGTGTAGCGGGGAGCACAGATACGCAGTATTTT CASSVAGSTDTQYF
TRBJ2-1 . TRBV28 . TGTGCCAGCAGTTCGTCCTGGGAGCAGTTCTTC CASSSSWEQFF
TRBJ1-5 TRBD1 TRBV28 . TGTGCCAGCAGTTACCAGGGGGGACAGCCCCAGCATTTT CASSYQGGQPQHF
TRBJ2-5 . TRBV28 . TGTGCCAGCAGTTTAGGGTTCGGGACGATAGCTTCCGAGACCCAGTACTTC CASSLGFGTIASETQYF
TRBJ1-5 . TRBV6-5 . TGTGCCAGCAGCCTCGACAGCAATAATCAGCCCCAGCATTTT CASSLDSNNQPQHF
TRBJ1-4 TRBD1 TRBV12-5 . TGTGCTAGTGGTTTGGTCCGGACAGGGCCTAATGAAAAACTGTTTTTT CASGLVRTGPNEKLFF
TRBJ2-7 TRBD2 TRBV2 . TGTGCCAGCACACCCGGACTAGCGGGTATCTACGAGCAGTACTTC CASTPGLAGIYEQYF
TRBJ1-1 . TRBV18 . TGTGCCAGCTCACCGGGACGAGGGGAAGCTTTCTTT CASSPGRGEAFF
TRBJ2-1 . TRBV28 . TGTGCCAGCAGCCTCCCGGGACGGAGTGAAAGGAAGCAGTTCTTC CASSLPGRSERKQFF
TRBJ2-6 . TRBV4-1 . TGCGCCAGCAGCCAAGATCTGGCCGCCCGACGGTTCTCTGGGGCCAACGTCCTGACTTTC CASSQDLAARRFSGANVLTF
TRBJ1-3 TRBD1 TRBV10-2 . TGCGCCAGCAGTCTAGACAGGGATCTGGACACCATATATTTT CASSLDRDLDTIYF
TRBJ1-6 . TRBV2 once TGTGCCAGTACGAACCCCAGGGCGGGGTCACCCCTCCACTTT CASTNPRAGSPLHF
TRBJ2-1 . TRBV11-3 once TGTGCCAGCAGCCCTCCCGGGAGAAGTATCGATGAGCAGTTCTTC CASSPPGRSIDEQFF
TRBJ2-7 TRBD1 TRBV5-4 once TGTGCCAGCAGCTTGGAACAGGGGAGAATCGAGCAGTACTTC CASSLEQGRIEQYF
TRBJ2-7 . TRBV27 . TGTGCCAGCACTTCACGCACCGTTGGCTCCTACGAGCAGTACTTC CASTSRTVGSYEQYF
TRBJ2-7 TRBD1 TRBV2 medium-sized TGTGCCAGCAAGCCAGGGGGCTACGAGCAGTACTTC CASKPGGYEQYF
TRBJ1-2 . TRBV25-1 . TGTGCCAGCAGTGAATATAAGACAGGCTATGGCTACACCTTC CASSEYKTGYGYTF
TRBJ2-7 . TRBV5-4 . TGTGCCAGCAGCTTTGGATACTCCTACGAGCAGTACTTC CASSFGYSYEQYF
TRBJ1-1 . TRBV2 . TGTGCCAGCAGCTCAGCCGGGACCTCGAACACTGAAGCTTTCTTT CASSSAGTSNTEAFF
TRBJ2-7 TRBD1 TRBV9 . TGTGCCAGCAGCGTAGCCCTGGGACAGCACGAGCAGTACTTC CASSVALGQHEQYF
TRBJ2-7 . TRBV11-3 . TGTGCCAGCAGCTCCTCGGACGAGCAGTACTTC CASSSSDEQYF
TRBJ1-1 TRBD1 TRBV6-5 . TGTGCCAGCAGTTACCACAGGGGAACTGAAGCTTTCTTT CASSYHRGTEAFF
TRBJ1-5 TRBD1 TRBV20-1 . TGCAGTGCTAGTCGCGGGAGAGGGGGCCCCAGCAATCAGCCCCAGCATTTT CSASRGRGGPSNQPQHF
TRBJ1-1 . TRBV7-9 . TGTGCCAGCAGCTTTGCCCCACGGGATCCTGAAGCTTTCTTT CASSFAPRDPEAFF
TRBJ2-7 TRBD2 TRBV24-1 . TGTGCCACCAGCGCAGAGGGGGTCGGGAGGGACGAGCAGTACTTC CATSAEGVGRDEQYF
TRBJ2-1 TRBD2 TRBV3-1/TRBV3-2 . TGTGCCAGCAGCCAAGACCCCGGGACTAGATTTGAGCAGTTCTTC CASSQDPGTRFEQFF
TRBJ2-2 TRBD2 TRBV11-3 . TGTGCCAGCAGCCCGGGGCTAGCGGGAGAGAGGGGCGGGGAGCTGTTTTTT CASSPGLAGERGGELFF
TRBJ1-1 . TRBV5-8 . TGTGCCAGCAGCGTCGTTCTAATGAACACTGAAGCTTTCTTT CASSVVLMNTEAFF
TRBJ2-7 . TRBV20-1 once TGCAGTGCTAGAGGGGACGAGCAGTACTTC CSARGDEQYF
TRBJ1-2 . TRBV7-8 . TGTGCCAGCAGCTTAGGGGACCTTAACTATGGCTACACCTTC CASSLGDLNYGYTF
TRBJ2-5 . TRBV5-8 . TGTGCCAGCAGCGCAACTAGCATCGAGACCCAGTACTTC CASSATSIETQYF
TRBJ2-3 . TRBV29-1 once TGCAGCGTCGAGGCAGGGGGGAACCGAGCCGGGGCAGATACGCAGTATTTT CSVEAGGNRAGADTQYF
TRBJ1-2 . TRBV6-5 . TGTGCCAGCAGTTACTCGTCAGCCGGCTATGGCTACACCTTC CASSYSSAGYGYTF
TRBJ2-1 . TRBV27 . TGTGCCAGCAGTTTATACCCCTTTGGGGGGAGCTCCTACAATGAGCAGTTCTTC CASSLYPFGGSSYNEQFF
TRBJ2-7 TRBD2 TRBV28 . TGTGCCAGCAGTTCAAGACTAGCGGCCGAGCAGTACTTC CASSSRLAAEQYF
TRBJ2-2 TRBD1 TRBV4-1 . TGCGCCAGCAGCTATTTACAGGGGGCGGACACCGGGGAGCTGTTTTTT CASSYLQGADTGELFF